This entry lists 31 T cell receptor beta chains sequenced from one sample in a study of T cells after posttransplantation cyclophosphamide (dated by TCRdb to about 2016). The library relied on the immunoSEQ multiplex PCR assay. In its TCRdb copy, this immuneACCESS table keeps in-frame sequences only and misses some clones. Where compared with another copy, unresolved V genes explain less than half of these, and the others have no known cause. In this sample the table shows roughly 2,700 clones, and no singletons are among them. Roughly 30% of the sample is taken by the ten largest. Sample treatment or condition, as interpreted from the label and publication: high-dose cyclophosphamide on days +3 and +4 as single-agent GVHD prophylaxis. PTCy patients received busulfan and fludarabine conditioning, a related or unrelated marrow graft, and cyclophosphamide on days +3 and +4. The sample in question was PBMCs, obtained after allogeneic stem cell transplant with posttransplant cyclophosphamide. The receptor source for this set is a female patient in her 50s who received an allogeneic stem cell transplant from a related donor, was CMV-positive, and had no GVHD. Because of the transplant, the T cells may be the graft donor's rather than the patient's own.

This clone is labeled as medium-sized. The chain is built from TRBV6-2 or TRBV6-3 and TRBJ2-5; 8 bases align to TRBD1. J was trimmed by 0 bases and V by 6 bases; bases with no gene match: 9. The V gene's germline CDR1 is MNHEY and CDR2 SVGEGT. The CDR3 spans 16 residues. The CDR3 DNA reads TGTGCCAGCAGCGTTCTCCGGACAGGGAACCAAGAGACCCAGTACTTC. The encoded protein is CASSVLRTGNQETQYF.

This clone rates as medium-sized. The chain is built from TRBV6-2 or TRBV6-3 and TRBJ2-4; perhaps TRBD1 as D (5 bases). This CDR3 has 15 amino acids. The V gene lost 3 bases and the J gene lost 2 bases, with 11 bases spanning the gap. In germline, CDR1 is MNHEY, CDR2 SVGEGT. The CDR3 is CASSYTGVPKNIQYF. In DNA, the CDR3 is TGTGCCAGCAGTTATACAGGAGTACCCAAAAACATTCAGTACTTC.

By share, this clone ranks as medium-sized. V and J are TRBV18 and TRBJ2-7; a possible D gene is TRBD2 (5 bases). The CDR3 is 13 residues long. Deletions cut 3 bases from V and 4 bases from J, with 10 bases between. Germline CDR1 is KGHSH and CDR2 is LQKENI. The CDR3 bases are TGTGCCAGCTCACCGACGTCGGGGTACGAGCAGTACTTC. This sequence encodes CASSPTSGYEQYF. The entire variable domain, with the rest obtained from reference TRBV18 and TRBJ2-7, is as follows: NAGVMQNPRHLVRRRGQEARLRCSPMKGHSHVYWYRQLPEEGLKFMVYLQKENIIDESGMPKERFSAEFPKEGPSILRIQQVVRGDSAAYFCASSPTSGYEQYFGPGTRLTVT.

This clone rates as medium-sized. The chain carries TRBV2 and TRBJ2-2, with a possible D match to TRBD1 (5 bases). This CDR3 is built from 15 residues. Germline lookup yields CDR1 SNHLY and CDR2 FYNNEI. V lost 4 bases and J 4 bases, leaving 13 bases between the germline ends. The CDR3 spells CASSGGASGTGELFF. The DNA of the CDR3 is TGTGCCAGCAGTGGTGGGGCTTCGGGCACCGGGGAGCTGTTTTTT.

This clone was counted at least ten times. This chain joins TRBV5-1 and TRBJ1-2, with 10 bases lining up with TRBD1. V lost 0 bases and J lost 8; bases outside the gene matches: 4. The CDR3 contains 14 residues. Germline lookup yields CDR1 SGHRS and CDR2 YFSETQ. In nucleotides, the CDR3 is TGCGCCAGCAGCTTGGCCGGGACAGGGGTAGGCTACACCTTC. This codes for CASSLAGTGVGYTF.

This clone was recorded many times. V usage is TRBV18 and J usage is TRBJ1-4; 7 positions match TRBD1. Per germline, CDR1 KGHSH and CDR2 LQKENI. This CDR3 has 14 residues. Unmatched junction bases numbered 0, after V lost 3 bases and J lost 2 bases. CDR3 nucleotide sequence: TGTGCCAGCTCACCGGACAGGACTAATGAAAAACTGTTTTTT. It encodes CASSPDRTNEKLFF.

This clone is labeled medium-sized (0.01 to 0.1%). This rearrangement joins TRBV6-5 to TRBJ2-7, with TRBD1 matching 7 bases. Germline V gene data show CDR1 as MNHEY and CDR2 as SVGAGI. Trimming cost V 6 bases and J 2 bases; bases outside gene matches: 4. This CDR3 comprises 13 residues. The CDR3 region has the DNA TGTGCCAGCAGAGGGCAGGGGGCCTACGAGCAGTACTTC. Its protein product is CASRGQGAYEQYF.

Ten or more counts support this clone. The rearrangement links TRBV27 to TRBJ2-7; unclear D gene. This CDR3 contains 12 residues. V was cut by 5 bases and J by 7 bases, with 12 bases left in between. Germline CDR1 reads MNHEY; CDR2 reads SMNVEV (reference sequence). CDR3: CASSNHPREQYF. In DNA, the CDR3 is TGTGCCAGCAGTAACCACCCCAGGGAGCAGTACTTC.

This clone ranks as medium-sized. The chain employs TRBV27 and TRBJ2-4; TRBD1 is a possible D gene (5 bases). CDR3 length: 15 amino acids. The V and J ends lost 6 bases and 1 base respectively, with 13 bases between them. CDR1 is MNHEY and CDR2 is SMNVEV in the germline V gene (reference sequence). The CDR3 here is CASRTAGAAKNIQYF. The CDR3 DNA reads as TGTGCCAGCAGGACAGCTGGGGCGGCCAAAAACATTCAGTACTTC.

V and J are TRBV11-2 and TRBJ2-3; TRBD1 matches at 10 bases. The germline CDR1 and CDR2 sequences are SGHAT and FQNNGV. CDR3 size: 17 residues. J gave up 5 bases and V 1 base, and 9 bases lay outside the gene matches. The DNA of the CDR3 is TGTGCCAGCAGCTTAGGGCCGGACAGGGGGACCAGAGATACGCAGTATTTT. This encodes CASSLGPDRGTRDTQYF.

This clone is deemed medium-sized. The chain is built from TRBV28 and TRBJ1-4; perhaps TRBD1 as D (5 bases). Germline values: CDR1 MDHEN, CDR2 SYDVKM. V shed 11 bases and J shed 2 bases, with 6 bases lying between them. The CDR3 totals 11 residues. In DNA form, the CDR3 reads TGTGCCGGGGCCACTAATGAAAAACTGTTTTTT. This encodes CAGATNEKLFF.

This clone has a count of ten or more. The rearrangement uses TRBV9 and TRBJ1-1; 7 bases fit TRBD1. This CDR3 has 15 amino acids. Germline-derived CDR1 and CDR2 are SGDLS and YYNGEE. Trimming took 3 bases from V and 2 from J; bases not matched to a gene: 7. CDR3: CASSEWTGTNTEAFF. The CDR3 DNA follows: TGTGCCAGCAGCGAGTGGACAGGAACTAACACTGAAGCTTTCTTT. Combining the CDR3 with reference TRBV9 and TRBJ1-1 gives the whole variable domain DSGVTQTPKHLITATGQRVTLRCSPRSGDLSVYWYQQSLDQGLQFLIQYYNGEERAKGNILERFSAQQFPDLHSELNLSSLELGDSALYFCASSEWTGTNTEAFFGQGTRLTVV.

Sample share makes this clone medium-sized. V gene TRBV18 combines with J gene TRBJ2-3; TRBD1 agrees at 7 bases. The CDR3 totals 12 residues. V lost 7 bases to trimming and J lost 4 bases; unmatched junction nucleotides: 2. CDR1 and CDR2 from the germline V gene are KGHSH and LQKENI. This CDR3 is CASCQGADTQYF. DNA of the CDR3: TGTGCCAGCTGCCAGGGGGCAGATACGCAGTATTTT.

The sample holds many counts of this clone. This sequence may be a read error, since a much larger clone differs from it by one base. This chain uses TRBV19 with TRBJ2-7, with TRBD1 matching 10 bases. The CDR3 covers 14 residues. The germline V gene has CDR1 LNHDA and CDR2 SQIVND (reference sequence). Written as DNA, the CDR3 is TGTGTCAGTAGTATGGGGACAGGGGTTTACGAGCAGTACTTC. This translates into CVSSMGTGVYEQYF.

This clone was counted only a few times. The gene calls are TRBV29-1 and TRBJ2-5; D uncertain. The V and J ends lost 6 bases and 2 bases respectively, with 10 bases between them. The CDR3 is 12 amino acids. Germline assignment: CDR1 SQVTM and CDR2 ANQGSEA. The CDR3 protein is CSVAESQETQYF. As DNA, the CDR3 is TGCAGCGTCGCAGAGTCTCAAGAGACCCAGTACTTC.

This clone was found many times. V usage is TRBV5-1 and J usage is TRBJ1-1, with no clear D. Trimming cost V 3 bases and J 4 bases, with 13 bases left between them. Germline V gene sequence: CDR1 SGHRS, CDR2 YFSETQ. There are 14 residues in the CDR3. The CDR3 region has the DNA TGCGCCAGCAGCTCTACCCCATCGCGCACTGAAGCTTTCTTT. This gives the protein CASSSTPSRTEAFF.

This clone was seen ten or more times. The chain carries TRBV11-2 and TRBJ1-2; no definite D call. Deletions cut 0 bases from V and 4 bases from J, with 9 bases between. The CDR3 contains 14 residues. Germline V gene sequence: CDR1 SGHAT, CDR2 FQNNGV. As DNA, the CDR3 is TGTGCCAGCAGCTTAGAAGAGAGCCTCTATGGCTACACCTTC. It translates to CASSLEESLYGYTF.

This clone was seen at least ten times. The chain carries TRBV27 and TRBJ2-5; TRBD1 is a possible D gene (7 bases). Trimming left V 5 bases short and J 5 bases short, with 18 bases between. CDR1 and CDR2 from the germline V gene are MNHEY and SMNVEV (reference sequence). This CDR3 has 15 residues. CDR3 sequence (DNA): TGTGCCAGCAGTGTAAACCAGGGGGGCGGGGAGACCCAGTACTTC. Its protein product is CASSVNQGGGETQYF.

This clone showed up just a few times. J is TRBJ1-1 and V is TRBV12-3 or TRBV12-4; possibly TRBD1 for D (6 bases). V lost 6 bases to trimming and J lost 0 bases, with 17 bases between them. The CDR3 consists of 16 residues. The CDR3 DNA is TGTGCCAGCAGCCCACCGGGGCGGGACATGAACACTGAAGCTTTCTTT. Amino acids: CASSPPGRDMNTEAFF.

This clone was seen many times. The CDR3 loop is CASSLIGQGEIGYTF. The CDR3 DNA reads as TGTGCCAGCAGCTTGATAGGACAGGGCGAGATTGGCTACACCTTC. This rearrangement joins TRBV5-4 to TRBJ1-2; TRBD1 agrees at 8 bases. The CDR3 sequence is 15 residues long. In germline, CDR1 is SGHNT, CDR2 YYREEE (reference sequence). J lost 7 bases, V lost 1 base, and 9 bases had no gene match.

This clone was found many times. The V gene is TRBV6-5, the J gene TRBJ1-5; perhaps TRBD1 as D (5 bases). The V end was cut by 5 bases, the J end by 5 bases, with 13 bases between. Per the germline V gene, CDR1 is MNHEY and CDR2 is SVGAGI. This CDR3 has 14 amino acids. The CDR3 here is CASSETGVYQPQHF. CDR3 nucleotide sequence: TGTGCCAGCAGTGAGACGGGGGTATATCAGCCCCAGCATTTT.

The V call is TRBV27, the J call TRBJ2-1; 8 bases are shared with TRBD2. Germline CDR1 is MNHEY and CDR2 is SMNVEV (reference sequence). There are 15 residues in the CDR3. Trimming at V came to 6 bases and at J to 9 bases, leaving 13 bases not matched to a gene. The CDR3 protein is CASSRRGGTLGEQFF. DNA for the CDR3: TGTGCCAGCAGCCGCCGGGGGGGGACCCTCGGTGAGCAGTTCTTC.

This clone is medium-sized by share. The chain recombines TRBV11-2 with TRBJ2-1; the D is unclear. The CDR3 sequence is 11 residues long. CDR1 and CDR2 from the germline V gene are SGHAT and FQNNGV. V was cut by 5 bases and J by 8 bases, with 7 bases left in between. The CDR3 DNA reads as TGTGCCAGCAGCCATGAGGATGAGCAGTTCTTC. It specifies CASSHEDEQFF. Together with reference TRBV11-2 and TRBJ2-1, the CDR3 gives the full variable domain: EAGVAQSPRYKIIEKRQSVAFWCNPISGHATLYWYQQILGQGPKLLIQFQNNGVVDDSQLPKDRFSAERLKGVDSTLKIQPAKLEDSAVYLCASSHEDEQFFGPGTRLTVL.

A remark on this clone: The junction shows a germline mismatch at one end, possibly a read error. The chain couples TRBV25-1 to TRBJ1-1; no definite D call. This CDR3 region has 12 residues. Germline CDR1 reads MGHDK; CDR2 reads SYGVNS. For the CDR3, the DNA is TGTGCCAGCAGTGAATATCCCACTCAAGCTTTCTTT. Amino acid sequence: CASSEYPTQAFF.

This clone was counted between two and nine times. This sequence joins TRBV30 and TRBJ2-7, with TRBD2 matching 14 bases. CDR1 GTSNPN and CDR2 SVGIG come from the germline V gene (reference sequence). The V and J ends lost 1 base and 7 bases, in that order; junction bases with no gene match: 6. This CDR3 has 15 amino acids. CDR3 coding DNA: TGTGCCTGGAGTGGGGGACTAGCGGGAGAGGAGGAGCAGTACTTC. This gives the protein CAWSGGLAGEEEQYF.

This clone was seen only a few times. The CDR3 nucleotides are TGTGCCAGCAGCCCAATGACAGGGGCCAACACAGATACGCAGTATTTT. Translated, it gives CASSPMTGANTDTQYF. The chain links TRBV5-6 to TRBJ2-3, with 8 bases aligning to TRBD1. This CDR3 contains 16 residues. The germline V gene encodes CDR1 SGHDT and CDR2 YYEEEE. Unmatched junction bases numbered 9, after V lost 4 bases and J lost 2 bases.

By share, this clone counts as medium-sized. V and J are TRBV7-2 and TRBJ2-4; possible D gene TRBD1, 6 bases. The V and J ends lost 1 base and 4 bases respectively, with 14 bases between them. The CDR3 covers 16 residues. In germline, CDR1 is SGHTA, CDR2 FQGNSA. CDR3 residues: CASSLGVNRVKNIQYF. The CDR3 DNA is TGTGCCAGCAGCTTAGGGGTTAACAGGGTTAAAAACATTCAGTACTTC.

There are many counts of this clone. The chain uses TRBV11-2 and TRBJ1-4, with 7 bases aligning to TRBD1. CDR1 is SGHAT, CDR2 FQNNGV, per germline. The CDR3 totals 15 residues. Germline trimming cut 4 bases from V and 8 bases from J; bases unmatched to any gene: 10. CDR3 DNA sequence: TGTGCCAGCAGCTCACCCGGGACAGCTCGGGAAAAACTGTTTTTT. This encodes CASSSPGTAREKLFF.

By proportion, this clone is medium-sized. The V and J genes are TRBV28 and TRBJ1-1, with D perhaps matching TRBD1 (5 bases). V was trimmed by 7 bases and J by 8 bases, leaving 17 bases between them. The CDR3 length is 13 residues. The germline CDR1 and CDR2 sequences are MDHEN and SYDVKM. CDR3 amino acids: CASTIVGVREAFF. In nucleotides, the CDR3 is TGTGCCAGCACTATAGTAGGGGTCAGAGAAGCTTTCTTT.

This clone is medium-sized in the sample. The chain joins TRBV30 to TRBJ1-4, with 9 bases fitting TRBD1. Losses at the gene ends were 2 bases for V and 5 bases for J; bases not matched to a gene: 6. Per germline, CDR1 GTSNPN and CDR2 SVGIG (reference sequence). This CDR3 contains 15 residues. In DNA form, the CDR3 reads TGTGCCTGGAGTTTCGGGGACAGGGAGAATGAAAAACTGTTTTTT. This sequence encodes CAWSFGDRENEKLFF.

In this sample, this clone turned up many times. The chain has TRBV14 and TRBJ1-2; D remains ambiguous. The CDR3 length is 14 residues. Germline values: CDR1 SGHDN, CDR2 FVKESK. Trimming removed 4 bases from V and 2 bases from J, with 11 bases in between. CDR3 DNA sequence: TGTGCCAGCAGCCGCCACAGAGCCAACTATGGCTACACCTTC. This sequence encodes CASSRHRANYGYTF.